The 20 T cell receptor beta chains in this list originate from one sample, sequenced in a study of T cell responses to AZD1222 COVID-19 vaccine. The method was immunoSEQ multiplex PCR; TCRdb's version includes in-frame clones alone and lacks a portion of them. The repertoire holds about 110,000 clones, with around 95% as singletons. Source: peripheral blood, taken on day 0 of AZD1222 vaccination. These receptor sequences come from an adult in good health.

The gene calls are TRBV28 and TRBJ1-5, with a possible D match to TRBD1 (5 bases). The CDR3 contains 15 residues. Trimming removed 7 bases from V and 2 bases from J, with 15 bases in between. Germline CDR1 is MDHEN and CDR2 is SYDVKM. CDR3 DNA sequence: TGTGCCAGCACCGGCAGCGGCAGGGGCAATCAGCCCCAGCATTTT. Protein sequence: CASTGSGRGNQPQHF.

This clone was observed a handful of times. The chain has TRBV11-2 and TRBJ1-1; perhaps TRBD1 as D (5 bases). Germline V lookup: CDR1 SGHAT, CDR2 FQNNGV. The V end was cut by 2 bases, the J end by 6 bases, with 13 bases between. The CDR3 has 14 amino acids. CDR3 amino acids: CASSLNGAVAEAFF. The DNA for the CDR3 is TGTGCCAGCAGCTTAAATGGGGCGGTGGCTGAAGCTTTCTTT.

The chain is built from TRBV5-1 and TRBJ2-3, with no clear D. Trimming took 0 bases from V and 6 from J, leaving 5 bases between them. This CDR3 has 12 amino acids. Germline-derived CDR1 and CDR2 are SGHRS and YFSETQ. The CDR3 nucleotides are TGCGCCAGCAGCTTGGATCGGGATACGCAGTATTTT. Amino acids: CASSLDRDTQYF.

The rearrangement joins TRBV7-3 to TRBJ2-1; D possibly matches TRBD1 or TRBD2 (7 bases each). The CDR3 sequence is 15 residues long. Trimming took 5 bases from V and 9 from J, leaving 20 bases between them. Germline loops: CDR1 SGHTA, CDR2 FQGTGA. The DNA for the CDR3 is TGTGCCAGCAGCCAAGGGGGCGGGGGATCGGGTGAGCAGTTCTTC. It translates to CASSQGGGGSGEQFF. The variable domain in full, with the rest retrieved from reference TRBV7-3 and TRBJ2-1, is GAGVSQTPSNKVTEKGKYVELRCDPISGHTALYWYRQSLGQGPEFLIYFQGTGAADDSGLPNDRFFAVRPEGSVSTLKIQRTERGDSAVYLCASSQGGGGSGEQFFGPGTRLTVL.

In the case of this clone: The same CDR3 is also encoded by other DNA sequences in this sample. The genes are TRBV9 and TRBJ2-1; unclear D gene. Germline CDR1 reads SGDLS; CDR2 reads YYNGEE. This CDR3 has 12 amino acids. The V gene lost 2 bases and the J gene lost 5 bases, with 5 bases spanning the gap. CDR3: CASSVSDNEQFF. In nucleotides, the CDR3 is TGTGCCAGCAGCGTTTCGGACAATGAGCAGTTCTTC. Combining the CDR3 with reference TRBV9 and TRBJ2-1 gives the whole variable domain DSGVTQTPKHLITATGQRVTLRCSPRSGDLSVYWYQQSLDQGLQFLIQYYNGEERAKGNILERFSAQQFPDLHSELNLSSLELGDSALYFCASSVSDNEQFFGPGTRLTVL.

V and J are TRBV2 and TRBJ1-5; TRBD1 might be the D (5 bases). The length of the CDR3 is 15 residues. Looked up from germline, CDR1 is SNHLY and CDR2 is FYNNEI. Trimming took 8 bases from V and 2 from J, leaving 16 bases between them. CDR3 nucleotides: TGTGCCAGCCAACTTGCAGGGCTGGGCAATCAGCCCCAGCATTTT. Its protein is CASQLAGLGNQPQHF.

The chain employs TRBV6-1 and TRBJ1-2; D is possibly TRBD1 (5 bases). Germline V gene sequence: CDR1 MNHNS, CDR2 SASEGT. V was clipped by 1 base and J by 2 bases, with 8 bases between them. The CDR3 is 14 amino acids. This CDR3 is CASSEGYRNYGYTF. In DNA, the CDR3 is TGTGCCAGCAGTGAAGGATACAGGAACTATGGCTACACCTTC.

This chain's CDR3 is CSASSGGYNEQFF. In nucleotides, the CDR3 is TGCAGTGCAAGTAGCGGGGGCTACAATGAGCAGTTCTTC. The chain carries TRBV20-1 and TRBJ2-1; 9 nucleotides agree with TRBD2. Trimming took 6 bases from V and 3 from J; bases not matched to a gene: 3. The germline V gene encodes CDR1 DFQATT and CDR2 SNEGSKA (reference sequence). The CDR3 is 13 amino acids.

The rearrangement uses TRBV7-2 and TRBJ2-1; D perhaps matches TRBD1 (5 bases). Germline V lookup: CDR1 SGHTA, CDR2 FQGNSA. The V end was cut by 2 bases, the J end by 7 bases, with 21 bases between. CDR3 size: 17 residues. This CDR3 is CASSLNPGPTEANEQFF. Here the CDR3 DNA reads TGTGCCAGCAGCTTAAACCCAGGGCCGACCGAAGCGAATGAGCAGTTCTTC.

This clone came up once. This CDR3 reads CASSLAPTGGTEAFF. As DNA, the CDR3 is TGTGCCAGCAGCTTAGCCCCGACTGGGGGCACTGAAGCTTTCTTT. The rearrangement uses TRBV7-9 and TRBJ1-1; a weak D match, TRBD1 (5 bases). Germline V gene data show CDR1 as SEHNR and CDR2 as FQNEAQ (reference sequence). Trimming left V 0 bases short and J 4 bases short, with 12 bases between. The CDR3 has 15 amino acids.

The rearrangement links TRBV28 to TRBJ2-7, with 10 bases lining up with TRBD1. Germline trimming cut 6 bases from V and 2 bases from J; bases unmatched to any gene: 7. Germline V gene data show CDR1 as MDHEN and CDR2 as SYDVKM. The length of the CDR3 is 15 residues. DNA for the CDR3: TGTGCCAGCAGGCCCACAGGACAGGGGGCCTACGAGCAGTACTTC. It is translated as CASRPTGQGAYEQYF.

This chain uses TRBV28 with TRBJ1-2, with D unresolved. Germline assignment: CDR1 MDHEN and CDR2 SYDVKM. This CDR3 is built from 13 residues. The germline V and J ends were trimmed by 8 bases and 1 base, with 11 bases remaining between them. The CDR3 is CASGSGFNYGYTF. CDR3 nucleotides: TGTGCCAGCGGATCCGGGTTTAACTATGGCTACACCTTC.

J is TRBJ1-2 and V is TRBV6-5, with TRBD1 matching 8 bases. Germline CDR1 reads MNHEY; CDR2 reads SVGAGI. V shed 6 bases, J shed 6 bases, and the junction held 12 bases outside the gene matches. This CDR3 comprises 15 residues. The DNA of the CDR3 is TGTGCCAGCAGGATGACAGGGGCGGGGGAACATGGCTACACCTTC. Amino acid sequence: CASRMTGAGEHGYTF.

The CDR3 is CASSLGSVSPGSEQFF. The CDR3 region has the DNA TGTGCCAGCAGCTTGGGGTCGGTCTCTCCCGGGTCTGAGCAGTTCTTC. This chain connects TRBV11-2 to TRBJ2-1; unclear D gene. Germline V gene sequence: CDR1 SGHAT, CDR2 FQNNGV. This CDR3 contains 16 residues. V lost 3 bases and J lost 9, with 21 bases in between.

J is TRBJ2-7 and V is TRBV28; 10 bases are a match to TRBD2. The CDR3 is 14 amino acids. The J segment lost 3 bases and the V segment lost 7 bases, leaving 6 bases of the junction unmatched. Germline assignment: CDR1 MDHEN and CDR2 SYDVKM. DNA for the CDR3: TGTGCCAGCACCACCGGACTAGCGGTCTACGAGCAGTACTTC. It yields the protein CASTTGLAVYEQYF.

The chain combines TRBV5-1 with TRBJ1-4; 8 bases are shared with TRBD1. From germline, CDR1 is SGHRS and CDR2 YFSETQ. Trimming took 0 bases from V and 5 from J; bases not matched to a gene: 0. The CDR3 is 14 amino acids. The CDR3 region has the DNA TGCGCCAGCAGCTTGGGACAGGGGAATGAAAAACTGTTTTTT. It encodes CASSLGQGNEKLFF.

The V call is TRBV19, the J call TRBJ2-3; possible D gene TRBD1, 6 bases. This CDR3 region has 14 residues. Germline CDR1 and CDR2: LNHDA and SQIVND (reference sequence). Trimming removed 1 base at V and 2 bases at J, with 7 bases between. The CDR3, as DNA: TGTGCCAGTAGTATAGGGACAGACACAGATACGCAGTATTTT. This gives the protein CASSIGTDTDTQYF.

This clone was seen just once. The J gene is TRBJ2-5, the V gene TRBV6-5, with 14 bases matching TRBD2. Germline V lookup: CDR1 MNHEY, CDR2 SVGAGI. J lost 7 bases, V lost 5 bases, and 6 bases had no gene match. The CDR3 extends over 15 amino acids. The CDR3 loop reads CASSPGTSGGGTQYF. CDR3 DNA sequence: TGTGCCAGCAGTCCCGGGACTAGCGGGGGAGGGACCCAGTACTTC.

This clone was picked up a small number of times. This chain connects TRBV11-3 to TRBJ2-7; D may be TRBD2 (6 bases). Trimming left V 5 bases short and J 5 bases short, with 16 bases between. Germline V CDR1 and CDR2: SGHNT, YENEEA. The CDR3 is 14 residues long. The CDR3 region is CASSLRDSLDEQYF. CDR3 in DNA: TGTGCCAGCAGCCTCCGGGACTCACTCGACGAGCAGTACTTC.

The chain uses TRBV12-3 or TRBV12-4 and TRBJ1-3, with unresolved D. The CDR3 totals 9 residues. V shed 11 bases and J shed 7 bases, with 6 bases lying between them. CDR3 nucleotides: TGTGCCCGCCCTAACACCATATATTTT. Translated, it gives CARPNTIYF.